This T cell receptor beta chain came from a study of control samples from healthy donors and cancer patients. Method: immunoSEQ multiplex PCR; TCRdb's copy keeps in-frame clones and lacks some. The sample contains around 92,000 clones, more than 75% of which appear only once. The CDR3 runs 13 residues. The V gene's germline CDR1 is MNHNY and CDR2 SVGAGI (reference sequence). V lost 6 bases and J 10 bases, leaving 18 bases between the germline ends. This clonotype was sampled from a man between 60 and 70 years old in good health. Source material: blood. J is TRBJ1-2 and V is TRBV6-6, with D perhaps matching TRBD1 (6 bases). The CDR3 DNA sequence: TGTGCCAGCAGCCCTACAGGGCTCAGGGACTACACCTTC. Protein: CASSPTGLRDYTF.